Each of the 13 T cell receptor beta chains below was sequenced from the same sample in a study of T cell responses to AZD1222 COVID-19 vaccine. Using immunoSEQ multiplex PCR, the repertoire was profiled, and TCRdb retains in-frame clones only, with some absent. This repertoire shows 45,000 to 55,000 clones, about 88% found once; its top ten account for around 9.6%. The sample consisted of peripheral blood, taken on day 0 of AZD1222 vaccination. The receptors originated from an adult in good health.

The DNA of the CDR3 is TGTGCCAGCAGCAGACAGGGGGCTCATAACGGGGAGCTGTTTTTT. This sequence encodes CASSRQGAHNGELFF. The chain couples TRBV9 to TRBJ2-2, with TRBD1 matching 10 bases. After removal of 4 bases from V and 7 bases from J, the junction contained 7 bases not matched to a gene. There are 15 residues in the CDR3. Germline V lookup: CDR1 SGDLS, CDR2 YYNGEE.

The rearrangement joins TRBV7-9 to TRBJ1-5; D is uncertain. Germline-derived CDR1 and CDR2 are SEHNR and FQNEAQ (reference sequence). CDR3 length equals 13 residues. The V and J ends lost 2 bases and 5 bases respectively, with 7 bases between them. CDR3 in amino acids: CASSLSWDQPQHF. The CDR3, as DNA: TGTGCCAGCAGCTTAAGTTGGGATCAGCCCCAGCATTTT.

The rearrangement uses TRBV6-5 and TRBJ1-5, with D unresolved. V lost 6 bases, J lost 9 bases, and 21 bases lay in between. From germline, CDR1 is MNHEY and CDR2 SVGAGI. The CDR3 is 15 amino acids. The CDR3 is CASRGLQTYSTPQHF. In nucleotides, the CDR3 is TGTGCCAGCAGGGGCCTTCAAACTTACAGCACGCCCCAGCATTTT.

CDR3 loop: CATSDLASGSLDTQYF. The CDR3 DNA is TGTGCCACCAGTGATTTGGCTAGCGGGAGTCTTGATACGCAGTATTTT. The gene calls are TRBV24-1 and TRBJ2-3; 10 bases line up with TRBD2. Germline V gives CDR1 KGHDR, CDR2 SFDVKD. J was trimmed by 6 bases and V by 0 bases; bases with no gene match: 5. The CDR3 consists of 16 residues.

In DNA, the CDR3 is TGTGCCAGCAGCTCAGGGACAGGGGGCAATCAGCCCCAGCATTTT. Its protein product is CASSSGTGGNQPQHF. The chain uses TRBV7-2 and TRBJ1-5; 10 bases agree with TRBD1. The CDR3 is 15 residues long. Germline trimming cut 4 bases from V and 2 bases from J; bases unmatched to any gene: 2. The germline V gene has CDR1 SGHTA and CDR2 FQGNSA.

The rearrangement joins TRBV7-9 to TRBJ1-2, with D unclear. CDR1 is SEHNR and CDR2 is FQNEAQ in the germline V gene (reference sequence). The CDR3 runs to 14 residues. The germline V and J ends were trimmed by 1 base and 4 bases, with 10 bases remaining between them. The CDR3 loop reads CASSLVGQTYGYTF. The DNA of the CDR3 is TGTGCCAGCAGCTTAGTGGGCCAGACCTATGGCTACACCTTC. Full variable domain (rest looked up from reference TRBV7-9 and TRBJ1-2): DTGVSQNPRHKITKRGQNVTFRCDPISEHNRLYWYRQTLGQGPEFLTYFQNEAQLEKSRLLSDRFSAERPKGSFSTLEIQRTEQGDSAMYLCASSLVGQTYGYTFGSGTRLTVV.

The chain joins TRBV2 to TRBJ1-5, with D maybe TRBD1 (6 bases). The germline gives CDR1 SNHLY, CDR2 FYNNEI. V lost 1 base to trimming and J lost 0 bases, with 16 bases between them. The CDR3 has 18 amino acids. The CDR3 is CASSEGGGTGNSNQPQHF. For the CDR3, the DNA is TGTGCCAGCAGTGAAGGGGGGGGCACAGGAAATAGCAATCAGCCCCAGCATTTT.

The rearrangement joins TRBV21-1 to TRBJ2-1; the table's D call TRBD2 went unverified against the DNA. TRBV21-1 is tagged as a pseudogene. The CDR3 is 19 amino acids. This CDR3 reads CASSKKRLVERPSYNEQFF. CDR3 DNA: TGTGCCAGCAGCAAAAAACGTCTTGTGGAGCGGCCCTCCTACAATGAGCAGTTCTTC.

V usage is TRBV11-2 and J usage is TRBJ1-1; possibly TRBD1 for D (5 bases). The V gene lost 5 bases and the J gene lost 0 bases, with 16 bases spanning the gap. Germline CDR1 is SGHAT and CDR2 is FQNNGV. The CDR3 runs 16 residues. This chain's CDR3 is CASSPRGVSMNTEAFF. The CDR3 DNA is TGTGCCAGCAGCCCCCGGGGGGTATCCATGAACACTGAAGCTTTCTTT.

This clone was observed a handful of times. The V gene is TRBV12-2, the J gene TRBJ2-3; the tabulated D call, TRBD1, remains unverified against the DNA. TRBV12-2 is a listed pseudogene. There are 16 residues in the CDR3. DNA of the CDR3: TGTGCAAGTCGCGTACCCCCGGGACAGGGGAGGGATACGCAGTATTTT. It is translated as CASRVPPGQGRDTQYF.

V usage is TRBV7-3 and J usage is TRBJ1-1; D remains unclear. The V gene lost 4 bases and the J gene lost 0 bases, with 12 bases spanning the gap. There are 15 residues in the CDR3. In germline, CDR1 is SGHTA, CDR2 FQGTGA. The CDR3 DNA is TGTGCCAGCAGCTCGATACCGACGGTGAACACTGAAGCTTTCTTT. As protein: CASSSIPTVNTEAFF.

This chain joins TRBV9 and TRBJ2-7, with 8 bases identical to TRBD2. CDR3 length equals 15 residues. Germline values: CDR1 SGDLS, CDR2 YYNGEE. J lost 4 bases, V lost 0 bases, and 6 bases had no gene match. This CDR3 is CASSVGSGSRYEQYF. CDR3 coding DNA: TGTGCCAGCAGCGTAGGAAGCGGGAGCAGGTACGAGCAGTACTTC.

The chain recombines TRBV4-1 with TRBJ2-7; D is perhaps TRBD2 (5 bases). V dropped 0 bases and J dropped 3 bases, with 12 bases sitting between them. Per germline, CDR1 MGHRA and CDR2 YSYEKL. There are 15 residues in the CDR3. The CDR3 loop is CASSQENEGIYEQYF. CDR3 nucleotide sequence: TGCGCCAGCAGCCAAGAAAACGAGGGAATCTACGAGCAGTACTTC.